The rows below give T cell receptor beta chains drawn from one sample of a study of T cells in Graves' hyperthyroidism and ophthalmopathy. Each CDR3 protein is one row after TCRdb ran MiXCR on the multiplex PCR reads. Among around 540,000 distinct CDR3 sequences listed, more than 15% were seen once. Sequencing was done on a sample of blood. Receptor source: a woman aged 25 to 39 with Graves' ophthalmopathy. Both conserved end residues are part of each CDR3. Each record gives: clone size, J gene, D gene, V gene, CDR3 DNA, CDR3 protein. D genes are given only for firm matches. Only part of the rows carry a size: once, few, many, or a class if the clone is expanded.

many | TRBJ2-1 | . | TRBV15 | TGTGCCACCAGCAGAGTCCGGGACCGGACCTACAATGAGCAGTTCTTC | CATSRVRDRTYNEQFF
many | TRBJ2-1 | TRBD1 | TRBV11-3 | TGTGCCAGCAGCATGGACAGGGTAGTGCAGTTCTTC | CASSMDRVVQFF
many | TRBJ2-1 | TRBD1 | TRBV29-1 | TGCAGCTCCACCGGGACAGGAATAAATGAGCAGTTCTTC | CSSTGTGINEQFF
many | TRBJ2-1 | . | TRBV2 | TGTGCCAGCAATATCCTCGTCTACCGACAGGCAGAAGCTCGGCGGGACAATGAGCAGTTCTTC | CASNILVYRQAEARRDNEQFF
. | TRBJ2-7 | . | TRBV7-6 | TGTGCCAGCAGCCTAGGGCTGGGGACCTACGAGCAGTACTTC | CASSLGLGTYEQYF
many | TRBJ2-1 | . | TRBV11-1 | TGTGCCAGCAGCTTAGAGGGACTGATCCATGAGCAGTTCTTC | CASSLEGLIHEQFF
many | TRBJ1-4 | TRBD1 | TRBV5-4 | TGTGCCAGCAGCTCCGGGGGACAGGGTGATGAAAAACTGTTTTTT | CASSSGGQGDEKLFF
. | TRBJ2-7 | . | TRBV30 | TGTGCCTGGAGTGTAGTGGACGAAAACGAGCAGTACTTC | CAWSVVDENEQYF
many | TRBJ2-1 | TRBD2 | TRBV18 | TGTGCCAGCTCACCGACTAGCGGGTGGAACAATGAGCAGTTCTTC | CASSPTSGWNNEQFF
few | TRBJ2-7 | TRBD2 | TRBV27 | TGTGCCAGCAGGGGACTAGATGGGGAGCAGTACTTC | CASRGLDGEQYF
many | TRBJ2-7 | TRBD2 | TRBV3-1 | TGTGCCAGCAGCCTTGCGGGGGGACGCGAGCAGTACTTC | CASSLAGGREQYF
. | TRBJ2-7 | TRBD2 | TRBV6-1 | TGTGCCAGCGGGGAGGGGAGCCCCTACGAGCAGTACTTC | CASGEGSPYEQYF
many | TRBJ2-7 | TRBD2 | TRBV6-6 | TGTGCCAGCAGTTACCCCGGGACTAGCGGGGCGAGCTCCTACGAGCAGTACTTC | CASSYPGTSGASSYEQYF
many | TRBJ2-3 | . | TRBV6-2/TRBV6-3 | TGTGCCAGCAGTCCATATCCTGAGGGCGATACGCAGTATTTT | CASSPYPEGDTQYF
few | TRBJ2-7 | TRBD1 | TRBV5-6 | TGTGCCAGCAGCCACGGAGGACAGGGGGCCCACTACGAGCAGTACTTC | CASSHGGQGAHYEQYF
few | TRBJ2-3 | TRBD2 | TRBV10-3 | TGTGCCATCAGCGGGACTAGCGGGAGGGTCCCTAGCACAGATACGCAGTATTTT | CAISGTSGRVPSTDTQYF
few | TRBJ1-4 | TRBD1 | TRBV7-9 | TGTGCCAGCAGAACGACAGGGGCTGAAAAACTGTTTTTT | CASRTTGAEKLFF
few | TRBJ2-1 | TRBD2 | TRBV24-1 | TGTGCCACCAGTGACCGCAGGAGCGGGGCCGACAATGAGCAGTTCTTC | CATSDRRSGADNEQFF
. | TRBJ2-3 | TRBD1 | TRBV28 | TGTGCCAGCACCGCGGACAGGGCTACAGATACGCAGTATTTT | CASTADRATDTQYF
many | TRBJ1-1 | . | TRBV6-1 | TGTGCCAGCAGTCCACTTACAGGGAAGAACACTGAAGCTTTCTTT | CASSPLTGKNTEAFF
. | TRBJ2-1 | . | TRBV9 | TGTGCCAGCAGCGTAGCGGGGCAGGGCCCCTACAATGAGCAGTTCTTC | CASSVAGQGPYNEQFF
. | TRBJ1-2 | TRBD1 | TRBV20-1 | TGCAGTGCTCGGGCAGGGGGCCACGTCTATGGCTACACCTTC | CSARAGGHVYGYTF
many | TRBJ2-1 | TRBD1 | TRBV12-3/TRBV12-4 | TGTGCCAGCTCGAACAGGGGCGACCCCGGTGAGCAGTTCTTC | CASSNRGDPGEQFF
many | TRBJ2-5 | . | TRBV11-2 | TGTGCCAGCAACTTGGCAGAGGAGACCCAGTACTTC | CASNLAEETQYF
. | TRBJ2-7 | . | TRBV28 | TGTGCCAGCAGTTTATCCCTGACGGAGAGCCCCTACGAGCAGTACTTC | CASSLSLTESPYEQYF
. | TRBJ2-6 | . | TRBV28 | TGTGCCAGCAGTTTTGGGCAGCGGGGGGCCAACGTCCTGACTTTC | CASSFGQRGANVLTF
. | TRBJ2-1 | . | TRBV25-1 | TGTGCCAGCAGTGAACCCATTAGGGACGAGGAGCCCTACAATGAGCAGTTCTTC | CASSEPIRDEEPYNEQFF
. | TRBJ2-1 | TRBD2 | TRBV12-3/TRBV12-4 | TGTGCCAGCAGTTTAGGTTCGGGGACTAGCGGGATGGAGCAGTTCTTC | CASSLGSGTSGMEQFF
. | TRBJ2-1 | TRBD2 | TRBV5-1 | TGCGCCAGCAGCCCCGGGACTAGGGTAGAGCAGTTCTTC | CASSPGTRVEQFF
few | TRBJ2-7 | . | TRBV19 | TGTGCCAGTAGTCCGCTGGGGGGACTTCTCTACGAGCAGTACTTC | CASSPLGGLLYEQYF
. | TRBJ1-2 | TRBD1 | TRBV24-1 | TGTGCCACCCGGGACAGGACGGGTGGCTACACCTTC | CATRDRTGGYTF
few | TRBJ2-6 | . | TRBV6-2/TRBV6-3 | TGTGCCAGCAGCCTACCCGCCAGGGGCCTCAGCTCTGGGGCCAACGTCCTGACTTTC | CASSLPARGLSSGANVLTF
. | TRBJ1-2 | TRBD1 | TRBV20-1 | TGCAGTGCTAGAGCCCCGACAGGGACCCATAACTATGGCTACACCTTC | CSARAPTGTHNYGYTF
few | TRBJ2-5 | . | TRBV2 | TGTGCCAGCAGTGGAGTTCGGCGGACCCAGTACTTC | CASSGVRRTQYF
few | TRBJ1-1 | . | TRBV7-6 | TGTGCCAGCAGCTTAAATAGGGAATTTACTGAAGCTTTCTTT | CASSLNREFTEAFF
many | TRBJ1-4 | . | TRBV28 | TGTGCCAGCAGTTTGGTTACAGGCTTAACTAATGAAAAACTGTTTTTT | CASSLVTGLTNEKLFF
many | TRBJ2-7 | . | TRBV3-1 | TGTGCCAGCGGCCCGCGGGGCGGGCGGGACGAGCAGTACTTC | CASGPRGGRDEQYF
. | TRBJ2-1 | TRBD2 | TRBV5-5 | TGTGCCAGCAGCTTGGGCGGGAGAGGTGGTGAGCAGTCCTTC | CASSLGGRGGEQSF